The 3 T cell receptor beta chains in this list originate from one sample, sequenced in a study of blood T cell repertoires in COVID-19. Sequenced by immunoSEQ multiplex PCR; TCRdb stores in-frame clones only, minus some. The table lists approximately 300,000 clones, around 92% of them singletons. The sequenced sample consisted of peripheral blood. The receptors come from a man younger than 35 who had recovered from COVID-19.

As regards this clone: This same CDR3 is encoded by further DNA sequences in the sample. This chain joins TRBV7-9 and TRBJ2-7, with 10 bases that match TRBD1. CDR1 and CDR2 (germline): SEHNR, FQNEAQ (reference sequence). The length of the CDR3 is 15 residues. V dropped 1 base and J dropped 4; count of bases not matched to a gene: 4. The CDR3 here is CASSLVGQGSYEQYF. Here the CDR3 DNA reads TGTGCCAGCAGCTTAGTGGGACAGGGGTCGTACGAGCAGTACTTC.

The chain carries TRBV6-5 and TRBJ1-2, with D possibly TRBD1 on 6 matching bases. The germline V and J ends were trimmed by 6 bases and 4 bases, with 12 bases remaining between them. There are 13 residues in the CDR3. Germline CDR1 reads MNHEY; CDR2 reads SVGAGI. The CDR3: CASSLRGSYGYTF. The CDR3 bases are TGTGCCAGCAGCCTCAGGGGAAGCTATGGCTACACCTTC.

The chain recombines TRBV7-9 with TRBJ2-2, with D perhaps TRBD2 (5 bases). Deletions cut 2 bases from V and 7 bases from J, with 14 bases between. Germline CDR1 reads SEHNR; CDR2 reads FQNEAQ (reference sequence). The CDR3 loop spans 15 amino acids. The CDR3 is CASSLYGSGVGELFF. CDR3 DNA sequence: TGTGCCAGCAGCTTATATGGGAGCGGAGTCGGGGAGCTGTTTTTT.